This T cell receptor (beta chain) was observed in a study of vaccination effects on CD4 cells after COVID-19. For the study at large: Expansion with viral peptide pools was applied to antigen-specific CD4+ T cells by the ViraFEST assay prior to sequencing.

Only a few counts were recorded for this clone. Its antigen is not known. Sequencing used immunoSEQ multiplex PCR; TCRdb keeps in-frame clones, though not all of them. The profile covers some 40,000 clones, with approximately 74% appearing a single time and 3% taken by the ten largest. Between days 10 and 11 of culture, CD4+ T cells were separated out. V lost 5 bases and J lost 8, with 24 bases in between. The CDR3 loop spans 16 amino acids. Germline CDR1 LNHDA, CDR2 SQIVND (reference sequence). V usage is TRBV19 and J usage is TRBJ1-2, with D possibly matching TRBD1 (5 bases). This sample comprised CD4+ T cells from PBMCs cultured without peptide, obtained before COVID-19 vaccination. The TCR comes from a human donor who received a COVID-19 vaccine. CDR3 bases: TGTGCCAGTAGTCACGAAACGGGACCGAAATATGGCGGCTACACCTTC. This codes for CASSHETGPKYGGYTF.